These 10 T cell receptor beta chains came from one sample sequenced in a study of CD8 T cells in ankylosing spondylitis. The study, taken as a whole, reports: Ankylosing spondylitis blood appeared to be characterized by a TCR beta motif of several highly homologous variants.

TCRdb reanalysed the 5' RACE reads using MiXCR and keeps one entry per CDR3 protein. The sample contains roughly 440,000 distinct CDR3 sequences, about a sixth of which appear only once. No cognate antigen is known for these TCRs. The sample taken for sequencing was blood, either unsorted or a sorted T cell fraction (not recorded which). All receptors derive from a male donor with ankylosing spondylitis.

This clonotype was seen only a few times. The CDR3 loop reads CASSPFGQGVQDTIYF. CDR3 nucleotides: TGCGCCAGCAGCCCCTTCGGACAGGGGGTGCAGGACACCATATATTTT. This rearrangement joins TRBV4-1 to TRBJ1-3; 10 bases are shared with TRBD1. V was clipped by 4 bases and J by 8 bases; unmatched bases: 11. The CDR3 totals 16 residues. Per germline, CDR1 MGHRA and CDR2 YSYEKL.

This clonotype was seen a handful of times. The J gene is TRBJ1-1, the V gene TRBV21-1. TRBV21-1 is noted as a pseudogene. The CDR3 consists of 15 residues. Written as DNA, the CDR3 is TGTGCCAGCAGCAAATTATGGACGGAGAACACTGAAGCTTTCTTT. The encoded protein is CASSKLWTENTEAFF.

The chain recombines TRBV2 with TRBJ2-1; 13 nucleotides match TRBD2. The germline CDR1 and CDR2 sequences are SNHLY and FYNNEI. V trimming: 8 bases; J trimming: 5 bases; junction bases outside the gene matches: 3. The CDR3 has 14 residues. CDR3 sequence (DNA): TGTGCCAGCTGGGGACTAGCGGGGAACAATGAGCAGTTCTTC. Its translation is CASWGLAGNNEQFF.

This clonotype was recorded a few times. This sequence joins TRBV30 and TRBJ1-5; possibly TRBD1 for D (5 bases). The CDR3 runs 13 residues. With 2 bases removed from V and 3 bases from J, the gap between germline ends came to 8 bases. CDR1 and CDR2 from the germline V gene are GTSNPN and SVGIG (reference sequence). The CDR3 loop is CAWSQGLNQPQHF. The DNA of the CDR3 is TGTGCCTGGAGTCAGGGTCTCAATCAGCCCCAGCATTTT.

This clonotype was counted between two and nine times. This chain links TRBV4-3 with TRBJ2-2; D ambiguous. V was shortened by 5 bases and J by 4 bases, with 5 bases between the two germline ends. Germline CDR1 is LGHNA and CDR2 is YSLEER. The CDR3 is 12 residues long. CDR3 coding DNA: TGCGCCAGCAGCGAACGCACCGGGGAGCTGTTTTTT. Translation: CASSERTGELFF.

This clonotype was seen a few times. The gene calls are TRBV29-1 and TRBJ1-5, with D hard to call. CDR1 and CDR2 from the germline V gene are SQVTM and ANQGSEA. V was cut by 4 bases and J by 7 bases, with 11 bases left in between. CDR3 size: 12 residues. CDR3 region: CSVGSGGQPQHF. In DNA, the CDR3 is TGCAGCGTTGGGTCCGGAGGACAGCCCCAGCATTTT.

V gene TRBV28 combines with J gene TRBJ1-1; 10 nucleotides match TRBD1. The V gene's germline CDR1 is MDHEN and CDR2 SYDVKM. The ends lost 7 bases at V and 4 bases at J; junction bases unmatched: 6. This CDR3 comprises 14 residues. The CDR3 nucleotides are TGTGCCAGCAACAGGGACAGGGGAGCCACTGAAGCTTTCTTT. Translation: CASNRDRGATEAFF. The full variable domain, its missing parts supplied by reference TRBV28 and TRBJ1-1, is DVKVTQSSRYLVKRTGEKVFLECVQDMDHENMFWYRQDPGLGLRLIYFSYDVKMKEKGDIPEGYSVSREKKERFSLILESASTNQTSMYLCASNRDRGATEAFFGQGTRLTVV.

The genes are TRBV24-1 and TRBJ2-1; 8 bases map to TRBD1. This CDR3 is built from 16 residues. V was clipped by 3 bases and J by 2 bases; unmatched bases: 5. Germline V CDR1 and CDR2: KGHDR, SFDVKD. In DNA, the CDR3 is TGTGCCACCAGTGATCCCAGGACAGGGCCCTACAATGAGCAGTTCTTC. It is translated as CATSDPRTGPYNEQFF.

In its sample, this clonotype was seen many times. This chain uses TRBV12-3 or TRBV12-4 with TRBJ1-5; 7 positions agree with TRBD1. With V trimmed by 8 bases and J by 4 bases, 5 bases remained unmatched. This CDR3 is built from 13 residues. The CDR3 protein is CASGDRENQPQHF. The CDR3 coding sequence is TGTGCCAGCGGAGACAGGGAAAATCAGCCCCAGCATTTT.

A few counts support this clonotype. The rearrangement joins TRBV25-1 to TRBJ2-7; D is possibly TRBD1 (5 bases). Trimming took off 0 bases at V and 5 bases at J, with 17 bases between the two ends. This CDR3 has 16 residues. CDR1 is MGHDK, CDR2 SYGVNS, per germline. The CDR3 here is CASSEYGAGLVDEQYF. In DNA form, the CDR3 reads TGTGCCAGCAGTGAATACGGAGCAGGGTTGGTCGACGAGCAGTACTTC.